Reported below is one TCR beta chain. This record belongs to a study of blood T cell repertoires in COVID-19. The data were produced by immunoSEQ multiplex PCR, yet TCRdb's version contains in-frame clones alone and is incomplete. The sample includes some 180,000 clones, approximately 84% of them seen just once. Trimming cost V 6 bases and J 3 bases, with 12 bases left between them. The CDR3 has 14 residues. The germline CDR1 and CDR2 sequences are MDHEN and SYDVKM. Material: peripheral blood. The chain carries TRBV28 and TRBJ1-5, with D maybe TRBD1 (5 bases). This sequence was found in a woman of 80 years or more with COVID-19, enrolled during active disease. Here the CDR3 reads CASSRGGLNQPQHF. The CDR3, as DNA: TGTGCCAGCAGCCGCGGGGGTCTCAATCAGCCCCAGCATTTT.